Below are 26 T cell receptor beta chains sequenced from a single sample in a study of blood T cell repertoires in COVID-19. Assay used: immunoSEQ multiplex PCR; TCRdb lists only in-frame clones, some missing. Of 55,000 to 80,000 clones listed, 80% to 90% were seen once; the top ten hold 2% to 2.5%. Sequenced sample: peripheral blood. These TCRs come from a human donor in a cohort sampled during active COVID-19.

This clone was picked up a small number of times. The junction differs from germline at one of its ends, possibly a read error. V gene TRBV6-2 or TRBV6-3 combines with J gene TRBJ2-7, with D unclear. The length of the CDR3 is 13 residues. The germline V gene has CDR1 MNHEY and CDR2 SVGEGT. The CDR3 DNA reads TGTGCCAGCAGTAACTCCGCAACTTACGAGCAGTACTTC. Translated, it gives CASSNSATYEQYF.

This clone was seen just once. The chain joins TRBV6-6 to TRBJ1-4; D gene unclear. Trimming removed 0 bases from V and 3 bases from J, with 8 bases in between. Germline lookup yields CDR1 MNHNY and CDR2 SVGAGI (reference sequence). This CDR3 is built from 15 residues. The CDR3 DNA sequence: TGTGCCAGCAGTTACTCTGGTCAGGCTAATGAAAAACTGTTTTTT. Its protein is CASSYSGQANEKLFF.

The chain couples TRBV7-6 to TRBJ2-5; weak D call: TRBD1 (5 bases). V was clipped by 3 bases and J by 5 bases, with 13 bases between them. Germline-derived CDR1 and CDR2 are SGHVS and FNYEAQ. This CDR3 is built from 14 residues. Here the CDR3 DNA reads TGTGCCAGCAGCTTGGGCAGGGTAGGGGAGACCCAGTACTTC. This encodes CASSLGRVGETQYF.

The rearrangement joins TRBV7-2 to TRBJ2-1; 9 positions match TRBD2. Trimming cost V 1 base and J 0 bases; bases outside gene matches: 4. Germline CDR1 SGHTA, CDR2 FQGNSA. This CDR3 is 17 amino acids long. CDR3 region: CASSLVSSGISYNEQFF. The CDR3 bases are TGTGCCAGCAGCTTAGTATCTAGCGGGATCTCCTACAATGAGCAGTTCTTC.

This chain joins TRBV27 and TRBJ2-1, with D perhaps matching TRBD2 (6 bases). This CDR3 spans 15 amino acids. Between the trimmed V and J ends, which lost 2 bases and 3 bases, there was a span of 11 bases. Germline-derived CDR1 and CDR2 are MNHEY and SMNVEV (reference sequence). The CDR3 DNA follows: TGTGCCAGCAGTTTAGGAGCGGGCCTCTACAATGAGCAGTTCTTC. Encoded protein: CASSLGAGLYNEQFF.

The chain links TRBV10-3 to TRBJ2-3; tentative D call: TRBD1 (5 bases). The germline CDR1 and CDR2 sequences are ENHRY and SYGVKD. V shed 4 bases and J shed 2 bases, with 10 bases lying between them. The length of the CDR3 is 14 residues. CDR3 nucleotide sequence: TGTGCCATCAGTGGGGAAGGGGCCACAGATACGCAGTATTTT. The encoded protein is CAISGEGATDTQYF.

Of note for this clone: Compared with germline, one end of the junction differs, possibly owing to a read error. The genes are TRBV5-6 and TRBJ2-7, with no clear D. CDR1 is SGHDT and CDR2 is YYEEEE in the germline V gene. The length of the CDR3 is 14 residues. The CDR3 loop reads CASSLESALPTHQF. CDR3 coding DNA: TGTGCCAGCAGCTTGGAGTCGGCACTCCCGACTCACCAATTC.

This clone was seen only once. The chain carries TRBV5-1 and TRBJ1-4; D call uncertain. The V gene lost 2 bases and the J gene lost 8 bases, with 13 bases spanning the gap. Looked up from germline, CDR1 is SGHRS and CDR2 is YFSETQ. The CDR3 extends over 14 amino acids. This CDR3 is CASSLAGQREKLFF. In DNA, the CDR3 is TGCGCCAGCAGCTTAGCGGGCCAGAGGGAAAAACTGTTTTTT.

A single count supports this clone. This chain joins TRBV30 and TRBJ2-1; no clear D. The CDR3 loop spans 11 amino acids. Germline V lookup: CDR1 GTSNPN, CDR2 SVGIG (reference sequence). The germline V and J ends were trimmed by 0 bases and 8 bases, with 5 bases remaining between them. The CDR3 nucleotides are TGTGCCTGGAGTGTTCGGGATGAGCAGTTCTTC. It yields the protein CAWSVRDEQFF.

The J gene is TRBJ1-5, the V gene TRBV28; 12 bases are shared with TRBD1. This CDR3 has 15 amino acids. Germline V lookup: CDR1 MDHEN, CDR2 SYDVKM. With 4 bases clipped from V and 7 bases from J, the junction kept 5 bases outside the gene matches. The CDR3 here is CASSYRDRGRQPQHF. The CDR3 bases are TGTGCCAGCAGTTACAGGGACAGGGGGCGACAGCCCCAGCATTTT.

The chain has TRBV13 and TRBJ2-2; tentatively, D is TRBD2 (5 bases). CDR1 is PRHDT and CDR2 is FYEKMQ in the germline V gene (reference sequence). Trimming shortened V by 5 bases and J by 0 bases, and 7 bases separated the two germline ends. There are 14 residues in the CDR3. The CDR3 region is CASSERPNTGELFF. CDR3 coding DNA: TGTGCCAGCAGCGAGCGGCCGAACACCGGGGAGCTGTTTTTT. Full variable domain (rest looked up from reference TRBV13 and TRBJ2-2): AAGVIQSPRHLIKEKRETATLKCYPIPRHDTVYWYQQGPGQDPQFLISFYEKMQSDKGSIPDRFSAQQFSDYHSELNMSSLELGDSALYFCASSERPNTGELFFGEGSRLTVL.

V usage is TRBV11-2 and J usage is TRBJ2-7, with D perhaps TRBD2 (6 bases). This CDR3 region has 15 residues. Trimming removed 1 base at V and 0 bases at J, with 10 bases between. Germline values: CDR1 SGHAT, CDR2 FQNNGV. CDR3 in DNA: TGTGCCAGCAGCTTAGTGGAGGGGAGCTCCTACGAGCAGTACTTC. Amino acids: CASSLVEGSSYEQYF.

In DNA, the CDR3 is TGTGCCACCAGTGATCCGGGACTGGGTAGCGGCTCCTACAATGAGCAGTTCTTC. It codes for CATSDPGLGSGSYNEQFF. The chain couples TRBV24-1 to TRBJ2-1; possibly TRBD2 for D (6 bases). The CDR3 loop spans 18 amino acids. The V gene lost 3 bases and the J gene lost 0 bases, with 17 bases spanning the gap. Germline CDR1 KGHDR, CDR2 SFDVKD.

The gene calls are TRBV28 and TRBJ2-6; 13 bases are shared with TRBD2. The germline V gene has CDR1 MDHEN and CDR2 SYDVKM. J was trimmed by 3 bases and V by 6 bases; bases with no gene match: 5. This CDR3 contains 17 residues. The CDR3 DNA reads TGTGCCAGCAGCTTACTAGCGGGAGGGCGTGGGGCCAACGTCCTGACTTTC. This codes for CASSLLAGGRGANVLTF.

CDR3 bases: TGCGCCAGCAGCCAAGGGGTTTGGGGCAGACATAATCAGCCCCAGCATTTT. Amino acids: CASSQGVWGRHNQPQHF. The rearrangement joins TRBV4-1 to TRBJ1-5; the D gene is possibly TRBD1 (5 bases). Trimming left V 1 base short and J 4 bases short, with 17 bases between. CDR1 is MGHRA, CDR2 YSYEKL, per germline. The CDR3 runs 17 residues.

Only one count was recorded for this clone. The chain has TRBV29-1 and TRBJ2-4; D might be TRBD2 (5 bases). Trimming removed 4 bases from V and 0 bases from J, with 10 bases in between. Per the germline V gene, CDR1 is SQVTM and CDR2 is ANQGSEA. The CDR3 totals 14 residues. The CDR3 nucleotides are TGCAGCGTTGGGTCAGGACTAGCCAAAAACATTCAGTACTTC. It encodes CSVGSGLAKNIQYF. The variable domain in full, completed from reference TRBV29-1 and TRBJ2-4, reads SAVISQKPSRDICQRGTSLTIQCQVDSQVTMMFWYRQQPGQSLTLIATANQGSEATYESGFVIDKFPISRPNLTFSTLTVSNMSPEDSSIYLCSVGSGLAKNIQYFGAGTRLSVL.

The genes are TRBV5-1 and TRBJ1-3; D gene ambiguous. The CDR3 extends over 13 amino acids. Per germline, CDR1 SGHRS and CDR2 YFSETQ. V lost 1 base and J lost 0, with 2 bases in between. CDR3 DNA sequence: TGCGCCAGCAGCTTGTACTCTGGAAACACCATATATTTT. As protein: CASSLYSGNTIYF.

V usage is TRBV2 and J usage is TRBJ1-1; 9 bases map to TRBD1. J lost 1 base, V lost 6 bases, and 6 bases had no gene match. The CDR3 loop spans 15 amino acids. In germline, CDR1 is SNHLY, CDR2 FYNNEI. CDR3 bases: TGTGCCAGCAGGGGGACAGGGAGAACGAACACTGAAGCTTTCTTT. It is translated as CASRGTGRTNTEAFF.

This clone was seen just once. The chain uses TRBV4-1 and TRBJ2-2; D call uncertain. The CDR3 has 16 amino acids. Germline CDR1 and CDR2: MGHRA and YSYEKL. The V end was cut by 4 bases, the J end by 0 bases, with 12 bases between. CDR3 sequence reads: CASSLKRNANTGELFF. CDR3 bases: TGCGCCAGCAGCCTTAAGAGAAACGCGAACACCGGGGAGCTGTTTTTT.

V usage is TRBV4-3 and J usage is TRBJ2-3; 10 bases match TRBD2. V shed 2 bases and J 2 bases; nucleotides not matched to a gene: 4. The length of the CDR3 is 16 residues. Germline-derived CDR1 and CDR2 are LGHNA and YSLEER. The CDR3 nucleotides read TGCGCCAGCAGCCAATGGACTAGCGGTGTCACAGATACGCAGTATTTT. It codes for CASSQWTSGVTDTQYF.

The chain carries TRBV5-5 and TRBJ1-6; D ambiguous. The germline V gene encodes CDR1 SGHKS and CDR2 YYEKEE (reference sequence). The CDR3 extends over 16 amino acids. V was trimmed by 3 bases and J by 7 bases, leaving 17 bases between them. CDR3 loop: CASSSGLYLTNSPLHF. CDR3 in DNA: TGTGCCAGCAGCTCAGGCCTCTATCTTACAAATTCACCCCTCCACTTT.

The gene calls are TRBV20-1 and TRBJ2-3; D remains ambiguous. The germline V and J ends were trimmed by 3 bases and 4 bases, with 5 bases remaining between them. CDR1 is DFQATT and CDR2 is SNEGSKA in the germline V gene (reference sequence). The CDR3 is 11 amino acids. Here the CDR3 DNA reads TGCAGTGCTAGGTCGGCAGATACGCAGTATTTT. This encodes CSARSADTQYF.

This rearrangement joins TRBV2 to TRBJ2-7, with 7 bases aligning to TRBD1. The CDR3 consists of 12 residues. CDR1 is SNHLY and CDR2 is FYNNEI in the germline V gene. Trimming took 6 bases from V and 7 from J; bases not matched to a gene: 6. The CDR3 is CASSPQGQEQYF. The CDR3 nucleotides read TGTGCCAGCAGCCCACAGGGGCAGGAGCAGTACTTC.

The rearrangement links TRBV10-2 to TRBJ2-6, with D maybe TRBD1 (6 bases). The V end lost 5 bases, the J end lost 12 bases, and 17 bases lay between the germline ends. The V gene's germline CDR1 is WSHSY and CDR2 SAAADI. This CDR3 has 14 residues. The CDR3 DNA follows: TGCGCCAGCAGTACCCAGGGACATAGGACCGTCCTGACTTTC. Translating it yields CASSTQGHRTVLTF.

This chain joins TRBV4-3 and TRBJ1-2, with 12 bases aligning to TRBD1. Germline CDR1 is LGHNA and CDR2 is YSLEER. V lost 3 bases, J lost 1 base, and 6 bases stayed unmatched. This CDR3 contains 17 residues. The CDR3 DNA is TGCGCCAGCAGCCACGGGACAGGGGGCGCGTATAACTATGGCTACACCTTC. Translated, it gives CASSHGTGGAYNYGYTF.

The chain combines TRBV24-1 with TRBJ2-5, with D tentatively TRBD1 (6 bases). The CDR3 covers 15 residues. In germline, CDR1 is KGHDR, CDR2 SFDVKD. The V end lost 9 bases, the J end lost 1 base, and 17 bases lay between the germline ends. The CDR3 here is CATGLQGMSQETQYF. The CDR3 bases are TGTGCCACCGGATTACAGGGAATGTCCCAAGAGACCCAGTACTTC.